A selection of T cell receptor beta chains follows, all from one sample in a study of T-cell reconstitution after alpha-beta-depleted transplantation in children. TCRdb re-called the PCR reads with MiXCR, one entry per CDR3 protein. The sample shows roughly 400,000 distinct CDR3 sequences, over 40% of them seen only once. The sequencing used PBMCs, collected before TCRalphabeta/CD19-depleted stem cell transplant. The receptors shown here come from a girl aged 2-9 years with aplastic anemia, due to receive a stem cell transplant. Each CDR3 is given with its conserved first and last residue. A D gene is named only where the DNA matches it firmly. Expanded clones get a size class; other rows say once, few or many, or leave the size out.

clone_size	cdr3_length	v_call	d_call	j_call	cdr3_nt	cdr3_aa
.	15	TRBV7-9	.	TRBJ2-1	TGTGCCAGCAGCGTCTCAACGAGCTCCTACAATGAGCAGTTCTTC	CASSVSTSSYNEQFF
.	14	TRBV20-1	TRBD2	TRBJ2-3	TGCAGTGCCATCACTAGCGTTTGGACAGATACGCAGTATTTT	CSAITSVWTDTQYF
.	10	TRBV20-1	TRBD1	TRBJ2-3	TGCAGCGGACAGGCAGTTACGCAGTATTTT	CSGQAVTQYF
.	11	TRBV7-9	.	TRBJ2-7	TGTGCCAGCAGCCTAAGCGGCCCCTCGGTATTC	CASSLSGPSVF
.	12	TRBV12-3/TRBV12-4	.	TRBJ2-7	TGTGCCAGCAGCCCGTTTAACTACGAGCAGTACTTC	CASSPFNYEQYF
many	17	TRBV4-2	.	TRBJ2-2	TGTGCCAGCAGCCGCCAATTCGGGGCAGGAAGGGCCGGGGAGCTGTTTTTT	CASSRQFGAGRAGELFF
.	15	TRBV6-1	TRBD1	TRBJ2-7	TGTGCCAGCAGCCCCTCTAGACAGGGGGCCTACGAGCAGTACTTC	CASSPSRQGAYEQYF
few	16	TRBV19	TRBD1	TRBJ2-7	TGTGCCAGTAGTAACCGCCTTGGACAGGGGGCGGACGAGCAGTACTTC	CASSNRLGQGADEQYF
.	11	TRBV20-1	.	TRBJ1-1	TGCACTGCCTCAGGCAATATTGAAGCTTTCTTT	CTASGNIEAFF
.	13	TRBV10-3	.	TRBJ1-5	TGTGCCATCAGTGAGATGAACGATCAGCCCCAGCATTTT	CAISEMNDQPQHF
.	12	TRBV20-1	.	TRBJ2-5	TGCAGTGCTAGACATGCACAAGAGACCCAGTACTTC	CSARHAQETQYF
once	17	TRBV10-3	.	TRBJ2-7	TGTGCCATCAGTGAGTCGATGTCCACCCGAGGGGGGTACGAGCAGTACTTC	CAISESMSTRGGYEQYF
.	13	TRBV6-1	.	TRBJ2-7	TGTGCCAGCAGTGAGCCCGGAGGGGACGAGCAGTACTTC	CASSEPGGDEQYF
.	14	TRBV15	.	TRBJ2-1	TGTGCCACCAGCAGCAGGGGGGATCGCAATGAGCAGTTCTTC	CATSSRGDRNEQFF
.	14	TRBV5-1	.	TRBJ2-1	TGCGCCAGCAGCTTCGTCGGCCAGGGTGGGGGGCAGTTCTTC	CASSFVGQGGGQFF
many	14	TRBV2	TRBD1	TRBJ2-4	TGTGCCAGCAGGGAACAGGGGGCGTTTGACATTCAGTACTTC	CASREQGAFDIQYF
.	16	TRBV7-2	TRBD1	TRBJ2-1	TGTGCCAGCAGCTCTAGTTCCGGGACAGATTACAATGAGCAGTTCTTC	CASSSSSGTDYNEQFF
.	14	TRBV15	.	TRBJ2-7	TGTGCCACCAGGGGAGACTACCTTGCCTACGAGCAGTACTTC	CATRGDYLAYEQYF
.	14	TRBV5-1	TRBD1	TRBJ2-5	TGCGCCAGCAGCCTCTTGGGACAGCAAGAGACCCAGTACTTC	CASSLLGQQETQYF
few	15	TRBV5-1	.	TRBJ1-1	TGCGCCAGCAGCTTTATCCGTAATATGAACACTGAAGCTTTCTTT	CASSFIRNMNTEAFF
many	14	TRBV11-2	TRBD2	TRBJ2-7	TGTGCCAGCAGCAAAAACGGACTAGCCTACGAGCAGTACTTC	CASSKNGLAYEQYF
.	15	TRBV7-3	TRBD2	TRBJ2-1	TGTGCCAGCAGCAACCGGGGGAGGGGCTACAATGAGCAGTTCTTC	CASSNRGRGYNEQFF
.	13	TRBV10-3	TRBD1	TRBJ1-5	TGTGCCATCAGCCAACAGGGGGACCAGCCCCAGCATTTT	CAISQQGDQPQHF
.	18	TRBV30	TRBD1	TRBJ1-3	TGTGCCTGGAGTGTACGAGGGCGGGGGACAGCCACTGGAAACACCATATATTTT	CAWSVRGRGTATGNTIYF
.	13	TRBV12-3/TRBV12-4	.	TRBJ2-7	TGTGCCAGCGCTGTAAGGGGGGGCTACGAGCAGTACTTC	CASAVRGGYEQYF
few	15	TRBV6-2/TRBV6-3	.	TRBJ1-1	TGTGCCAGCAGCCCCCTCGGGGGAAGGTACACTGAAGCTTTCTTT	CASSPLGGRYTEAFF
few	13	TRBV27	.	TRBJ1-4	TGTGCCAGCAGTTTGGTGGGGAATGAAAAACTGTTTTTT	CASSLVGNEKLFF
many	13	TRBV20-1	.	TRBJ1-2	TGCAGTGCTTATCGACAGGCTAACTATGGCTACACCTTC	CSAYRQANYGYTF
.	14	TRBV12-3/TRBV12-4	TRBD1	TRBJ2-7	TGTGCCAGCAGCCTGGACCGACAGGGCTGGGAGCAGTACTTC	CASSLDRQGWEQYF
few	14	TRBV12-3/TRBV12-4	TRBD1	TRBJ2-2	TGTGCCAGCAGGACCACAGGGGCCACCGGGGAGCTGTTTTTT	CASRTTGATGELFF
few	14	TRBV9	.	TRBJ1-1	TGTGCCAGCAGCGTAGGGGCAGTCTCCACTGAAGCTTTCTTT	CASSVGAVSTEAFF
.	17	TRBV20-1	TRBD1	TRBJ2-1	TGCAGTGCTAGCGGGACAGGCAAACACAAATCCTACAATGAGCAGTTCTTC	CSASGTGKHKSYNEQFF
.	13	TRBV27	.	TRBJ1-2	TGCGCCATCAGTTCGATAATTCAGAATGGCTACACCTTC	CAISSIIQNGYTF
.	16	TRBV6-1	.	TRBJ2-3	TGTGCCAGCAGTGAAAGGACAGCCCGGAGCACAGATACGCAGTATTTT	CASSERTARSTDTQYF
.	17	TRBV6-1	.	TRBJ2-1	TGTGCCAGCAGTAAAGGCAGCGGACCGAGCTCCTACAATGAGCAGTTCTTC	CASSKGSGPSSYNEQFF
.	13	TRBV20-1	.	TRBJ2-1	TGCAGTGGGTGGGGGCCCTCCTACAATGAGCAGTTCTTC	CSGWGPSYNEQFF
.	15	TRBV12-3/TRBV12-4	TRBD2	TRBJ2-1	TGTGCCAGCAGTACCGGGACTAGCGGCTACAATGAGCAGTTCTTC	CASSTGTSGYNEQFF
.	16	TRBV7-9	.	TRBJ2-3	TGTGCCAGCAGCTTAGCTGTCTCGGGACTGACAGATACGCAGTATTTT	CASSLAVSGLTDTQYF
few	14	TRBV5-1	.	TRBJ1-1	TGCGCCAGCAGCGTGATAGACTTAGCGACCGAAGCTTTCTTT	CASSVIDLATEAFF
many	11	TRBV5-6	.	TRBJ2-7	TGTGCCAGCAGAGGCGCCTACGAGCAGTACTTC	CASRGAYEQYF
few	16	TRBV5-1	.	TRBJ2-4	TGCGCCAGCAGCTCCAGGGGAAGGTCATCCAAAAACATTCAGTACTTC	CASSSRGRSSKNIQYF
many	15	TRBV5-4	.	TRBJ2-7	TGTGCCAGCAGTTCACCTAGATCTGGCATCGGCGAGCAGTACTTC	CASSSPRSGIGEQYF
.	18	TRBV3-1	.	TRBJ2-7	TGTCTCAGCAGCCAAGAGTACTTAGGCGGCCAGTATTCCTACGAGCAGTACTTC	CLSSQEYLGGQYSYEQYF
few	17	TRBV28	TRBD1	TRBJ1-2	TGTGCCAGCAGTCTCGGACAGGGGATGGAGCTCTTCGGGGGCTACACCTTC	CASSLGQGMELFGGYTF
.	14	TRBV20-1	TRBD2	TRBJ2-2	TGCAGTGCCAATGCGGCTAGCGGGAACGGGGAGCTGTTTTTT	CSANAASGNGELFF
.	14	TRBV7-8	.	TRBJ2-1	TGTGCCAGCAGCCCAAAAACAGGGCGCGATGAGCAGTTCTTC	CASSPKTGRDEQFF
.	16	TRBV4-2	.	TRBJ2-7	TGTGCCAGCAGCCAAGATAGCGGAGCCCTTGTCGACGAGCAGTACTTC	CASSQDSGALVDEQYF
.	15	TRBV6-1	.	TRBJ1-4	TGTGCCAGCAGTGCCCGACAGGCGACTAATGAAAAACTGTTTTTT	CASSARQATNEKLFF
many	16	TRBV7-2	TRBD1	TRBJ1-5	TGTGCCAGCAGCGATGACAGGGCCCCTAATAATTCCCCCCAGCATTTT	CASSDDRAPNNSPQHF
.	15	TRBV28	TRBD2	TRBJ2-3	TGTGCCAGCAGTCAAGCGGGAGTAGGGACAGATACGCAGTATTTT	CASSQAGVGTDTQYF
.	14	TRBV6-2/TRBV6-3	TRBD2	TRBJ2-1	TGTGCCAGCGAAAAGAGCGGGAGGTTTGGTGAGCAGTTCTTC	CASEKSGRFGEQFF